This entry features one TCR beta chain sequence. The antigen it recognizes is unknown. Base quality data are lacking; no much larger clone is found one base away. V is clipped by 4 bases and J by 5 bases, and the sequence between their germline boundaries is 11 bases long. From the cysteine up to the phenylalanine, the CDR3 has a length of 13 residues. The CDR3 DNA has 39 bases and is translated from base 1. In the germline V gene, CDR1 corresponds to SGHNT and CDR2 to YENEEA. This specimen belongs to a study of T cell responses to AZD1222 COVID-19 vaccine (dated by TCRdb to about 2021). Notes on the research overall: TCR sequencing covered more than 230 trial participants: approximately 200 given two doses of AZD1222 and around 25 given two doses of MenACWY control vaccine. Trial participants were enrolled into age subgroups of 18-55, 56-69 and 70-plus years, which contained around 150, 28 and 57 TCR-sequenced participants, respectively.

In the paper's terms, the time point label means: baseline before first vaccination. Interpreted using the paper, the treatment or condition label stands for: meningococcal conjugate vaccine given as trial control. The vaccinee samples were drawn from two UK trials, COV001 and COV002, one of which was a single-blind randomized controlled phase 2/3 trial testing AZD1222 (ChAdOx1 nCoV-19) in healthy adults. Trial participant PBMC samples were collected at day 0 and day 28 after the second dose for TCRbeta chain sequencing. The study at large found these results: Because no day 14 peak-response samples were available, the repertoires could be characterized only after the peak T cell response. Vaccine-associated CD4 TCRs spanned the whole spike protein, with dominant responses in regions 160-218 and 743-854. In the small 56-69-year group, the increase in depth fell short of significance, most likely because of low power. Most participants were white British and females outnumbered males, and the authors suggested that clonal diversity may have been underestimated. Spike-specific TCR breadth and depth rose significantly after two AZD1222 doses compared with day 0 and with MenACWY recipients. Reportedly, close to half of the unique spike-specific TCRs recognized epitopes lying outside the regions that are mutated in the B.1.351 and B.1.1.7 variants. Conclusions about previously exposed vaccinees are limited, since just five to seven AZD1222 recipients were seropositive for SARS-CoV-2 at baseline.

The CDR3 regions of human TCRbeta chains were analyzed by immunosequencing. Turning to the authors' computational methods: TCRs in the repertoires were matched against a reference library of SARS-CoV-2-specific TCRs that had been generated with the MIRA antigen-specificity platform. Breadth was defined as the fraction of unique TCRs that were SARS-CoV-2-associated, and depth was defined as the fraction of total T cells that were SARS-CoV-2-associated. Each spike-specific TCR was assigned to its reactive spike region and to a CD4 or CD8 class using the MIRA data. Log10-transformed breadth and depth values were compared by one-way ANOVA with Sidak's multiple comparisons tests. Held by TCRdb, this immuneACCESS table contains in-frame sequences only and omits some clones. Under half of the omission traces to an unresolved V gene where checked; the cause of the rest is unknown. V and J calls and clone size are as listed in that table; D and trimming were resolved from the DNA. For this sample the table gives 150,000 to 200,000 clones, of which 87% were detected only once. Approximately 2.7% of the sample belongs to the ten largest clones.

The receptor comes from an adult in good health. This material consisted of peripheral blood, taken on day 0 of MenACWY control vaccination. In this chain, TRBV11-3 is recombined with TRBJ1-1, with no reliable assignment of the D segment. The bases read TGTGCCAGCAGCTCAAGGACGGAGACTGAAGCTTTCTTT. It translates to CASSSRTETEAFF.